This is a list of T cell receptor beta chains from one sample in a study of naive and memory T cell subsets. A single record per CDR3 protein comes from TCRdb applying MiXCR to the UMI-ligation and nested PCR reads. Of tens of thousands of distinct CDR3 sequences in the sample, under 15% were seen once. Input material: central memory CD4+ T cells from blood. The receptors stem from a human donor in good health. Each CDR3 is given with its conserved first and last residue. The order of the fields is J gene, V gene, CDR3 protein.

j_call: TRBJ1-1
v_call: TRBV27
cdr3_aa: CASSGTGDTEAFF

j_call: TRBJ2-3
v_call: TRBV6-1
cdr3_aa: CASSPTSEATNTQYF

j_call: TRBJ1-2
v_call: TRBV5-1
cdr3_aa: CASSLGIGTSDGYTF

j_call: TRBJ2-7
v_call: TRBV20-1
cdr3_aa: CRADRDYEQYF

j_call: TRBJ1-1
v_call: TRBV6-6
cdr3_aa: CASSDLRMNTEAFF

j_call: TRBJ2-1
v_call: TRBV7-2
cdr3_aa: CASSLVGTGVSNNEQFF

j_call: TRBJ2-2
v_call: TRBV20-1
cdr3_aa: CSAPVAANTGELFF

j_call: TRBJ1-2
v_call: TRBV15
cdr3_aa: CATSRDFVGGAYGYTF

j_call: TRBJ1-6
v_call: TRBV12-3/TRBV12-4
cdr3_aa: CASSFRGDNSPLHF

j_call: TRBJ2-3
v_call: TRBV6-5
cdr3_aa: CASLKTCPVDTQYF

j_call: TRBJ2-5
v_call: TRBV4-3
cdr3_aa: CASSQGDREQETQYF

j_call: TRBJ2-6
v_call: TRBV7-2
cdr3_aa: CASSWGPAGNSGANVLTF

j_call: TRBJ2-7
v_call: TRBV12-3/TRBV12-4
cdr3_aa: CASSFLGERPYF

j_call: TRBJ2-3
v_call: TRBV7-6
cdr3_aa: CASSHSSTDTQYF

j_call: TRBJ2-1
v_call: TRBV5-1
cdr3_aa: CASSLEWGLYFF

j_call: TRBJ1-2
v_call: TRBV28
cdr3_aa: CATWKRVGYGYTF

j_call: TRBJ2-1
v_call: TRBV6-2/TRBV6-3
cdr3_aa: CASTPGDANNEQFF

j_call: TRBJ2-5
v_call: TRBV6-2/TRBV6-3
cdr3_aa: CASSTPPGLGPKETQYF

j_call: TRBJ1-1
v_call: TRBV18
cdr3_aa: CASSSRTGLDTEAFF

j_call: TRBJ2-3
v_call: TRBV27
cdr3_aa: CASSFTYADTQYF

j_call: TRBJ2-7
v_call: TRBV7-9
cdr3_aa: CASSEGLAGNYEQYF

j_call: TRBJ2-3
v_call: TRBV20-1
cdr3_aa: CSAMTLASGRAGADTQYF

j_call: TRBJ2-2
v_call: TRBV7-9
cdr3_aa: CASSLDRGQGTTGELFF

j_call: TRBJ2-3
v_call: TRBV20-1
cdr3_aa: CSALKGKTDTQYF

j_call: TRBJ2-1
v_call: TRBV5-6
cdr3_aa: CASSLWREAYNEQFF

j_call: TRBJ1-5
v_call: TRBV12-3/TRBV12-4
cdr3_aa: CASSSTGGGQPQHF

j_call: TRBJ1-5
v_call: TRBV6-6
cdr3_aa: CASSYAGNGQPQHF

j_call: TRBJ1-2
v_call: TRBV2
cdr3_aa: CASMGGNYGYTF

j_call: TRBJ1-1
v_call: TRBV7-2
cdr3_aa: CASSWDKDTEAFF

j_call: TRBJ2-2
v_call: TRBV5-6
cdr3_aa: CASSTIAGGPDTGELFF

j_call: TRBJ2-1
v_call: TRBV10-2
cdr3_aa: CASSDNTGISYNEQFF

j_call: TRBJ2-7
v_call: TRBV3-1
cdr3_aa: CASSQDHVHHYEQYF

j_call: TRBJ2-3
v_call: TRBV2
cdr3_aa: CASRFQFSTDTQYF

j_call: TRBJ1-1
v_call: TRBV11-2
cdr3_aa: CASSSNPEAFF

j_call: TRBJ1-2
v_call: TRBV14
cdr3_aa: CASSQIDSFGYTF

j_call: TRBJ2-3
v_call: TRBV4-1
cdr3_aa: CASSQVPGSTDTQYF

j_call: TRBJ2-5
v_call: TRBV29-1
cdr3_aa: CSVEELRAGHQETQYF

j_call: TRBJ2-5
v_call: TRBV20-1
cdr3_aa: CSASGRGQETQYF

j_call: TRBJ2-5
v_call: TRBV7-2
cdr3_aa: CASSLDAGGQETQYF

j_call: TRBJ1-2
v_call: TRBV28
cdr3_aa: CASSLRVRGRYGYTF

j_call: TRBJ1-2
v_call: TRBV12-3/TRBV12-4
cdr3_aa: CASSFKGAGYGYTF

j_call: TRBJ2-1
v_call: TRBV6-5
cdr3_aa: CASSYLGLAWNEQFF

j_call: TRBJ1-1
v_call: TRBV7-9
cdr3_aa: CASSLGLVGDTEAFF